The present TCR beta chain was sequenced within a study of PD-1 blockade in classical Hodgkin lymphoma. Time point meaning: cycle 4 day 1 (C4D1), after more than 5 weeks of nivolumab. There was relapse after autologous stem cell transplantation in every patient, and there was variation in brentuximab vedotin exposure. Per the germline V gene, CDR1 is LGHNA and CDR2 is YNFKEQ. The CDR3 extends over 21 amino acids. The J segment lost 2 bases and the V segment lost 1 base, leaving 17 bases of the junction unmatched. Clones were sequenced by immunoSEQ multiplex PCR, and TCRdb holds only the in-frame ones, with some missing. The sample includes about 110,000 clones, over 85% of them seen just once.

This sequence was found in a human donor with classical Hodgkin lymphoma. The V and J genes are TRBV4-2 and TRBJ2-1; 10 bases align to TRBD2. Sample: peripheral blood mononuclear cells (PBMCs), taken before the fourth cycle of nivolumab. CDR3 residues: CASSQAAPYTSGKDPYNEQFF. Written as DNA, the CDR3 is TGTGCCAGCAGCCAAGCGGCTCCTTACACTAGCGGGAAGGATCCCTACAATGAGCAGTTCTTC.